Listed here are 2 T cell receptor beta chains from one sample, sequenced in a study of CD8 T cells in ankylosing spondylitis. Study-wide results and caveats: There was a TCR beta motif, made of several highly homologous variants, that appeared characteristic of ankylosing spondylitis blood.

TCRdb reprocessed the 5' RACE reads with MiXCR, giving one entry per CDR3 protein. This sample has about 390,000 distinct CDR3 sequences; about a fifth occur once, and the top ten carry less than 20%. No antigen has been assigned to these receptors. Sequencing was done on a sample of blood, either unsorted or a sorted T cell fraction (not recorded which). These receptors all come from a male donor with ankylosing spondylitis.

This clonotype was observed a few times. The chain has TRBV3-1 and TRBJ2-5, with D maybe TRBD2 (6 bases). CDR1 and CDR2 from the germline V gene are LGHDT and YNNKEL (reference sequence). CDR3 length: 13 residues. V was trimmed by 5 bases and J by 1 base, leaving 8 bases between them. The CDR3 loop is CASSWTTQETQYF. The DNA of the CDR3 is TGTGCCAGCAGCTGGACTACCCAAGAGACCCAGTACTTC.

This clonotype turned up a few times. The chain joins TRBV27 to TRBJ2-7; D gene ambiguous. Germline CDR1 MNHEY, CDR2 SMNVEV (reference sequence). The CDR3 has 12 amino acids. Trimming removed 2 bases from V and 7 bases from J, with 9 bases in between. In DNA form, the CDR3 reads TGTGCCAGCAGTTTAAGGAGTGGGGAGCAGTACTTC. Residues: CASSLRSGEQYF.